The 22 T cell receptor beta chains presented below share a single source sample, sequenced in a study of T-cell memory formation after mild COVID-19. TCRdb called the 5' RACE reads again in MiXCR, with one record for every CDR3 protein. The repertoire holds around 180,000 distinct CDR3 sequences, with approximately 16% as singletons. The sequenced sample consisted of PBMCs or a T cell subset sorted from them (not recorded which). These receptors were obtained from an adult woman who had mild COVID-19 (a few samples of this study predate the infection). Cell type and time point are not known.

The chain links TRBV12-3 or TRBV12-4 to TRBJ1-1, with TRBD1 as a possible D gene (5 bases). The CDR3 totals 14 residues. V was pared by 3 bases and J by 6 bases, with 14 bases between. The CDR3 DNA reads TGTGCCAGCAGTTTGTCCGGGGGAGTTCCTGAAGCTTTCTTT. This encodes CASSLSGGVPEAFF.

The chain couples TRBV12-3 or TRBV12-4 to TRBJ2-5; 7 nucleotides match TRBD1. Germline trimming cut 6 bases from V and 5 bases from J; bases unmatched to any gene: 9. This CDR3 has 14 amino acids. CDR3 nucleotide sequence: TGTGCCAGCAGGCGAAACAGGGGTGGGGAGACCCAGTACTTC. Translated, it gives CASRRNRGGETQYF.

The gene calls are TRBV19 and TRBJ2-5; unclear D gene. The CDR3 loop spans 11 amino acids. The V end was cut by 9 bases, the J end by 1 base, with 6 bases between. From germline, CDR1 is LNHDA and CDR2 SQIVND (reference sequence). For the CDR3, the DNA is TGTGCCAGAACCGGCCAAGAGACCCAGTACTTC. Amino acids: CARTGQETQYF.

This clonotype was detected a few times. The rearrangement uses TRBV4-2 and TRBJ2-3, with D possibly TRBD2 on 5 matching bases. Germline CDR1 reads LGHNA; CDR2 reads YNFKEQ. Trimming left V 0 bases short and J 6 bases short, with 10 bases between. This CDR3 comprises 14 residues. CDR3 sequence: CASSQDRPGDTQYF. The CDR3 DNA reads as TGTGCCAGCAGCCAAGATAGGCCGGGGGATACGCAGTATTTT.

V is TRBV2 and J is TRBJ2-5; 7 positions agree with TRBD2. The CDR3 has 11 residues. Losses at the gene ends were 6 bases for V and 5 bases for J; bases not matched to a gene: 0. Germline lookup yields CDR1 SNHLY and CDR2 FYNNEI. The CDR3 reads CASSGGETQYF. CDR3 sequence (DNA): TGTGCCAGCAGCGGGGGGGAGACCCAGTACTTC.

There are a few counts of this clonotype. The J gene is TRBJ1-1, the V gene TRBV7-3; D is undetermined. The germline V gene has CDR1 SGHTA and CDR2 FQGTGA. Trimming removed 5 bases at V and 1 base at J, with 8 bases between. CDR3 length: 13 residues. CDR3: CASSALENTEAFF. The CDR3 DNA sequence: TGTGCCAGCAGCGCACTGGAGAACACTGAAGCTTTCTTT.

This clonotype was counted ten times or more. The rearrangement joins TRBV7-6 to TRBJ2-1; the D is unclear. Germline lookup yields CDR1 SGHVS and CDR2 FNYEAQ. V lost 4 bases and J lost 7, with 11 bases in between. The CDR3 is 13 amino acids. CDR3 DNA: TGTGCCAGCAGCTCCCGCCAAGAAAATGAGCAGTTCTTC. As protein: CASSSRQENEQFF.

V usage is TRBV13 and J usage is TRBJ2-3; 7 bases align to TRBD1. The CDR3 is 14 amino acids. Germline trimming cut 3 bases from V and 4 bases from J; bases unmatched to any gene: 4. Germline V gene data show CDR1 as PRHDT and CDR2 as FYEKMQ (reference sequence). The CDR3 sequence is CASSFDRAADTQYF. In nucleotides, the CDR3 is TGTGCCAGCAGCTTCGACAGGGCTGCAGATACGCAGTATTTT.

The CDR3 region is CASSLERQGTDTQYF. The CDR3, as DNA: TGCGCCAGCAGCCTGGAGCGACAGGGAACAGATACGCAGTATTTT. V usage is TRBV5-1 and J usage is TRBJ2-3; 7 bases are shared with TRBD1. The CDR3 spans 15 residues. Trimming removed 4 bases from V and 3 bases from J; junction bases left unmatched: 8. CDR1 and CDR2 (germline): SGHRS, YFSETQ.

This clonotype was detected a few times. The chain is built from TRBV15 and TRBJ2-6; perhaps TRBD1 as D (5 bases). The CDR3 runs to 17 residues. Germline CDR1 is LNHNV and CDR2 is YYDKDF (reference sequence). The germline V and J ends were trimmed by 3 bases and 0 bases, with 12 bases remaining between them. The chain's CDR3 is CATSRVTGDSGANVLTF. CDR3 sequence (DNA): TGTGCCACCAGCAGGGTTACAGGAGACTCTGGGGCCAACGTCCTGACTTTC.

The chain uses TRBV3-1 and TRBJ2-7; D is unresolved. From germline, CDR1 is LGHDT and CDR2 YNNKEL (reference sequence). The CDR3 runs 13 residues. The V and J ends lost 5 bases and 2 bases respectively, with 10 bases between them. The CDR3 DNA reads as TGTGCCAGCAGCGCCCGACCCGCCTACGAGCAGTACTTC. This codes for CASSARPAYEQYF.

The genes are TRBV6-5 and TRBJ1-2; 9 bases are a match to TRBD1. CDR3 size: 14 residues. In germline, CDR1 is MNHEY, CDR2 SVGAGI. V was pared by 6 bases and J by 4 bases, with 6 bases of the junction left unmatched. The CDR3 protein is CASRGQGGSYGYTF. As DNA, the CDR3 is TGTGCCAGCAGGGGACAGGGAGGCAGCTATGGCTACACCTTC.

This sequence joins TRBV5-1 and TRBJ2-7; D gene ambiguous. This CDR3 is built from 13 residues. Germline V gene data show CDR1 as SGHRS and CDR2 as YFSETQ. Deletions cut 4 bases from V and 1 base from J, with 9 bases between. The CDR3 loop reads CASSPDMSYEQYF. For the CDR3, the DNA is TGCGCCAGCAGCCCTGACATGTCCTACGAGCAGTACTTC.

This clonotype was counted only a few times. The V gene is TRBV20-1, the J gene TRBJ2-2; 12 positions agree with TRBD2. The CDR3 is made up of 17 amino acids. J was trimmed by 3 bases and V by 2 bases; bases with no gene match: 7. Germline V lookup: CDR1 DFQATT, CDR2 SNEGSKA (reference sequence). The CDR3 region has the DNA TGCAGTGCTAGAAAGGCTAGCGGGGGGGCCGACACCGGGGAGCTGTTTTTT. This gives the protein CSARKASGGADTGELFF.

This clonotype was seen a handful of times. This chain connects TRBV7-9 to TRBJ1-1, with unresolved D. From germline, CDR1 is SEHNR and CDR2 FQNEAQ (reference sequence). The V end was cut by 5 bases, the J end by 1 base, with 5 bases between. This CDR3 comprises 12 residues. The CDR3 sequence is CASSPSNTEAFF. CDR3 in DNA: TGTGCCAGCAGCCCTTCGAACACTGAAGCTTTCTTT.

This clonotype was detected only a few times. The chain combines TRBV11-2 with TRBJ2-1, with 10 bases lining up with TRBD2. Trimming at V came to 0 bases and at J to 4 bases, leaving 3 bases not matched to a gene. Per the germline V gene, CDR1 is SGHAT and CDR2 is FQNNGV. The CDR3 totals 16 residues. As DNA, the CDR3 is TGTGCCAGCAGCTTAGATAGGGGACTAGCGTACAATGAGCAGTTCTTC. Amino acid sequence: CASSLDRGLAYNEQFF.

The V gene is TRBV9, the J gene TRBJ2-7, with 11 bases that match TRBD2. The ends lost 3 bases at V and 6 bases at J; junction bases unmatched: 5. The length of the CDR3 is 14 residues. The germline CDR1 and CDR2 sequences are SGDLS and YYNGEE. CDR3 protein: CASSESSGRSEQYF. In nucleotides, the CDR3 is TGTGCCAGCAGCGAGTCTAGCGGGAGGTCCGAGCAGTACTTC.

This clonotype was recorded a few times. In DNA form, the CDR3 reads TGCAGTGCTAGAGAAGGGGGAGAAGCTTTCTTT. Encoded protein: CSAREGGEAFF. This chain uses TRBV20-1 with TRBJ1-1; D might be TRBD1 (6 bases). V lost 0 bases to trimming and J lost 8 bases, with 7 bases between them. CDR1 is DFQATT, CDR2 SNEGSKA, per germline (reference sequence). CDR3 length: 11 residues.

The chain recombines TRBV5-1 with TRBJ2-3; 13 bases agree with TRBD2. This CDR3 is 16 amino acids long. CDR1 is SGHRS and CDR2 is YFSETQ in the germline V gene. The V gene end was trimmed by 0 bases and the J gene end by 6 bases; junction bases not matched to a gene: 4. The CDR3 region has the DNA TGCGCCAGCAGCTTGGTAGGACTAGCGGGAGCGGATACGCAGTATTTT. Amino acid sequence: CASSLVGLAGADTQYF.

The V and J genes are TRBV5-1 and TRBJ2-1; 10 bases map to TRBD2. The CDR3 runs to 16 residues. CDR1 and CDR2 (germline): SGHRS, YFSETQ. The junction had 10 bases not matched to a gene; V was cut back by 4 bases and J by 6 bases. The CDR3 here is CASSPRSGGAVNEQFF. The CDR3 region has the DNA TGCGCCAGCAGCCCACGAAGCGGGGGGGCGGTCAATGAGCAGTTCTTC.

The CDR3 here is CASSNHFLRGVQQETQYF. In nucleotides, the CDR3 is TGTGCCAGCAGCAACCACTTTCTCCGAGGGGTTCAACAAGAGACCCAGTACTTC. V usage is TRBV3-1 and J usage is TRBJ2-5; D may be TRBD1 or TRBD2 (5 bases each). V gave up 5 bases and J gave up 2 bases, with 24 bases separating them. The length of the CDR3 is 18 residues. Per germline, CDR1 LGHDT and CDR2 YNNKEL (reference sequence).

The CDR3 loop is CSARGGTVYEQYF. The CDR3 region has the DNA TGCAGTGCTAGGGGGGGGACAGTCTACGAGCAGTACTTC. This chain links TRBV20-1 with TRBJ2-7; D could derive from TRBD1 or TRBD2 (7 bases each). CDR1 is DFQATT, CDR2 SNEGSKA, per germline (reference sequence). Trimming left V 3 bases short and J 3 bases short, with 12 bases between. This CDR3 spans 13 amino acids.